The 8 T cell receptor beta chains below come from one sample, sequenced in a study of blood T cell repertoires in COVID-19. The data were produced by immunoSEQ multiplex PCR, yet TCRdb's version contains in-frame clones alone and is incomplete. This table holds about 140,000 clones, around 83% found once. Sample: peripheral blood. The receptors were gathered from a human donor in a cohort sampled during active COVID-19.

The rearrangement uses TRBV4-1 and TRBJ1-5, with a weak D call TRBD1 (5 bases). The CDR3 is 17 amino acids. CDR1 MGHRA and CDR2 YSYEKL come from the germline V gene. V was shortened by 0 bases and J by 2 bases, with 14 bases between the two germline ends. CDR3 amino acids: CASSQDTTSGGNQPQHF. The CDR3 DNA reads TGCGCCAGCAGCCAAGATACAACGTCGGGGGGCAATCAGCCCCAGCATTTT.

The V and J genes are TRBV4-1 and TRBJ2-7; D is unresolved. The ends were cut back, 1 base at V and 3 bases at J, with 10 bases in the middle. This CDR3 contains 14 residues. Germline V lookup: CDR1 MGHRA, CDR2 YSYEKL. The CDR3 DNA follows: TGCGCCAGCAGCCAAGGAGGAAACCGCTACGAGCAGTACTTC. Its translation is CASSQGGNRYEQYF.

A note on this clone: At one end the junction does not follow the germline gene, possibly because of a read error. The J gene is TRBJ2-3, the V gene TRBV7-7; 12 positions match TRBD2. This CDR3 has 14 amino acids. CDR1 SSHAT and CDR2 FNYEAQ come from the germline V gene (reference sequence). This chain's CDR3 is CASSLAGGADTQYF. CDR3 DNA sequence: TGTGCTAGCAGCCTAGCGGGAGGGGCAGATACGCAGTATTTT.

As regards this clone: The junction departs from germline at one end; a sequencing error may be responsible. This CDR3 is CASSIPPLAENIEAFF. The DNA of the CDR3 is TGTGCCAGTAGTATCCCTCCCCTCGCGGAGAACATTGAAGCTTTCTTT. The J gene is TRBJ1-1, the V gene TRBV19; D gene unclear. The CDR3 spans 16 residues. CDR1 and CDR2 from the germline V gene are LNHDA and SQIVND (reference sequence).

This chain connects TRBV7-9 to TRBJ1-5; TRBD1 aligns across 11 bases. Unmatched junction bases numbered 9, after V lost 3 bases and J lost 5 bases. The CDR3 has 17 amino acids. The V gene's germline CDR1 is SEHNR and CDR2 FQNEAQ (reference sequence). The CDR3 sequence is CASSFSGTGGFDQPQHF. The CDR3 DNA reads TGTGCCAGCAGCTTTAGCGGGACAGGGGGTTTTGATCAGCCCCAGCATTTT.

This chain connects TRBV9 to TRBJ1-5; 9 bases are a match to TRBD1. The germline CDR1 and CDR2 sequences are SGDLS and YYNGEE. Germline trimming cut 0 bases from V and 4 bases from J; bases unmatched to any gene: 2. The CDR3 is 15 amino acids. The CDR3, as DNA: TGTGCCAGCAGCGTAGATGGGACAGGGAATCAGCCCCAGCATTTT. Translating it yields CASSVDGTGNQPQHF.

J is TRBJ2-6 and V is TRBV12-5; TRBD1 matches at 10 bases. V lost 5 bases and J lost 1; bases outside the gene matches: 8. This CDR3 region has 18 residues. Germline-derived CDR1 and CDR2 are LGHNT and FRNRAP. The CDR3 coding sequence is TGTGCTAGTGGTCCCCCGGGACAGGGGAGGTCTGGGGCCAACGTCCTGACTTTC. Amino acid sequence: CASGPPGQGRSGANVLTF.

This clone was observed a single time. This chain uses TRBV19 with TRBJ2-2; 9 bases agree with TRBD1. Germline V gene data show CDR1 as LNHDA and CDR2 as SQIVND (reference sequence). This CDR3 comprises 15 residues. The ends lost 5 bases at V and 6 bases at J; junction bases unmatched: 7. The CDR3 DNA reads TGTGCCAGTAGTTTAACACAGGGGGCTGCCGGGGAGCTGTTTTTT. It translates to CASSLTQGAAGELFF.